Only a few counts were recorded for the clone carrying this T cell receptor beta chain. TCRdb redid the calling of the 5' RACE reads with MiXCR, one entry per CDR3 protein. The sample consists of 400,000 or so distinct CDR3 sequences, around 20% of them appearing once. This entry is derived from a study of T cells after yellow fever vaccination. The sequence derives from a man aged 18 to 30 who received the YFV17D yellow fever vaccine. Sequenced here: PBMCs, sampled before the yellow fever booster vaccination.

This CDR3 reads CATEWGSGNTIYF. Written as DNA, the CDR3 is TGTGCCACCGAATGGGGCTCTGGAAACACCATATATTTT. V gene TRBV7-9 combines with J gene TRBJ1-3, with D unclear. In germline, CDR1 is SEHNR, CDR2 FQNEAQ (reference sequence). This CDR3 comprises 13 residues. V lost 10 bases, J lost 0 bases, and 10 bases lay in between.